The 25 T cell receptor beta chains below come from one sample, sequenced in a study of blood T cell repertoires in COVID-19. The method was immunoSEQ multiplex PCR; TCRdb's version includes in-frame clones alone and lacks a portion of them. The table has about 160,000 clones, around 85% seen once. Sequenced material: peripheral blood. The source is a man between 60 and 75 years old who had recovered from COVID-19.

The chain recombines TRBV4-3 with TRBJ2-2; no clear D. CDR1 and CDR2 (germline): LGHNA, YSLEER. Trimming cost V 0 bases and J 1 base, with 6 bases left between them. The CDR3 is made up of 15 amino acids. CDR3 nucleotide sequence: TGCGCCAGCAGCCAAGAATGGCAGAACACCGGGGAGCTGTTTTTT. Protein product: CASSQEWQNTGELFF.

The rearrangement uses TRBV5-1 and TRBJ2-3; the match to TRBD1 covers 9 bases. The V gene end was trimmed by 4 bases and the J gene end by 6 bases; junction bases not matched to a gene: 9. There are 15 residues in the CDR3. From germline, CDR1 is SGHRS and CDR2 YFSETQ. DNA of the CDR3: TGCGCCAGCAGCCGTGCGGACAGGGGATATGATACGCAGTATTTT. This encodes CASSRADRGYDTQYF.

This sequence joins TRBV18 and TRBJ2-3, with TRBD1 matching 9 bases. The CDR3 has 16 amino acids. Per the germline V gene, CDR1 is KGHSH and CDR2 is LQKENI. J was trimmed by 3 bases and V by 3 bases; bases with no gene match: 7. This CDR3 reads CASSPGQGLMTDTQYF. Written as DNA, the CDR3 is TGTGCCAGCTCACCCGGACAGGGGCTAATGACAGATACGCAGTATTTT.

The chain links TRBV19 to TRBJ1-2, with unresolved D. The germline gives CDR1 LNHDA, CDR2 SQIVND (reference sequence). The CDR3 totals 16 residues. V gave up 1 base and J gave up 1 base, with 13 bases separating them. The CDR3 is CASSIGAGSRNYGYTF. For the CDR3, the DNA is TGTGCCAGTAGTATAGGGGCCGGCAGCCGTAACTATGGCTACACCTTC.

This clone was detected only a few times. This chain connects TRBV11-2 to TRBJ2-7; no clear D. Germline V gene sequence: CDR1 SGHAT, CDR2 FQNNGV. The CDR3 has 18 residues. With 5 bases removed from V and 1 base from J, the gap between germline ends came to 24 bases. This chain's CDR3 is CASSRLSPSAERSYEQYF. The CDR3, as DNA: TGTGCCAGCAGCCGTCTGTCTCCTTCCGCGGAGAGGTCCTACGAGCAGTACTTC.

V is TRBV5-1 and J is TRBJ2-7; possible D gene TRBD1, 6 bases. Trimming cost V 0 bases and J 3 bases, with 10 bases left between them. The CDR3 sequence is 14 residues long. Germline CDR1 is SGHRS and CDR2 is YFSETQ. This CDR3 is CASSLVRGNYEQYF. CDR3 in DNA: TGCGCCAGCAGCTTGGTCAGGGGCAACTACGAGCAGTACTTC. Together with reference TRBV5-1 and TRBJ2-7, the CDR3 gives the full variable domain: KAGVTQTPRYLIKTRGQQVTLSCSPISGHRSVSWYQQTPGQGLQFLFEYFSETQRNKGNFPGRFSGRQFSNSRSEMNVSTLELGDSALYLCASSLVRGNYEQYFGPGTRLTVT.

The V and J genes are TRBV19 and TRBJ1-1, with D uncertain. The ends were cut back, 4 bases at V and 8 bases at J, with 11 bases in the middle. The CDR3 extends over 12 amino acids. Germline V gene data show CDR1 as LNHDA and CDR2 as SQIVND (reference sequence). CDR3 residues: CASSSREIEAFF. The CDR3, as DNA: TGTGCCAGTAGTAGTAGAGAGATAGAAGCTTTCTTT.

The chain joins TRBV7-3 to TRBJ2-7, with TRBD1 identical over 7 bases. The CDR3 is 13 residues long. V lost 5 bases, J lost 8 bases, and 9 bases stayed unmatched. Looked up from germline, CDR1 is SGHTA and CDR2 is FQGTGA. CDR3 nucleotide sequence: TGTGCCAGCAGCCTACAGGGGTCCGGACAGCAGTACTTC. It encodes CASSLQGSGQQYF.

This clone was found a few times. The chain couples TRBV29-1 to TRBJ2-7; 7 nucleotides agree with TRBD1. From germline, CDR1 is SQVTM and CDR2 ANQGSEA. This CDR3 is 13 amino acids long. V was clipped by 4 bases and J by 4 bases; unmatched bases: 7. DNA of the CDR3: TGCAGCGTTGTAAGGGGGCGCGGGTACGAGCAGTACTTC. Protein sequence: CSVVRGRGYEQYF.

The J gene is TRBJ2-7, the V gene TRBV5-4; no clear D gene. The germline gives CDR1 SGHNT, CDR2 YYREEE (reference sequence). Trimming removed 4 bases from V and 1 base from J, with 9 bases in between. This CDR3 contains 13 residues. The CDR3 DNA reads as TGTGCCAGCAGCCAGACATCATCCTACGAGCAGTACTTC. This gives the protein CASSQTSSYEQYF.

The chain links TRBV10-3 to TRBJ2-1; 10 bases match TRBD2. The ends lost 6 bases at V and 6 bases at J; junction bases unmatched: 8. The germline V gene encodes CDR1 ENHRY and CDR2 SYGVKD. CDR3 size: 15 residues. The CDR3: CAIRSSGGPSNEQFF. The CDR3 DNA sequence: TGTGCCATCAGGAGTAGCGGGGGGCCCTCCAATGAGCAGTTCTTC.

The chain carries TRBV9 and TRBJ2-2; 12 bases fit TRBD2. The germline CDR1 and CDR2 sequences are SGDLS and YYNGEE. The CDR3 is 16 residues long. J gave up 5 bases and V 3 bases, and 5 bases lay outside the gene matches. The CDR3 sequence: CASSETSGGWTGELFF. The DNA for the CDR3 is TGTGCCAGCAGCGAAACTAGCGGGGGGTGGACCGGGGAGCTGTTTTTT. The entire variable domain, with the rest obtained from reference TRBV9 and TRBJ2-2, is as follows: DSGVTQTPKHLITATGQRVTLRCSPRSGDLSVYWYQQSLDQGLQFLIQYYNGEERAKGNILERFSAQQFPDLHSELNLSSLELGDSALYFCASSETSGGWTGELFFGEGSRLTVL.

CDR3 amino acids: CAWSLDGGTEAFF. In DNA form, the CDR3 reads TGTGCCTGGAGTCTGGACGGGGGGACTGAAGCTTTCTTT. V and J are TRBV30 and TRBJ1-1; tentatively, D is TRBD1 (5 bases). This CDR3 is 13 amino acids long. Germline CDR1 is GTSNPN and CDR2 is SVGIG (reference sequence). V lost 2 bases to trimming and J lost 5 bases, with 12 bases between them.

The chain links TRBV4-2 to TRBJ2-5; 13 nucleotides match TRBD2. J was trimmed by 2 bases and V by 1 base; bases with no gene match: 1. The CDR3 is 16 residues long. From germline, CDR1 is LGHNA and CDR2 YNFKEQ. CDR3 loop: CASSQGTSGGQETQYF. In nucleotides, the CDR3 is TGTGCCAGCAGCCAAGGGACTAGCGGGGGACAAGAGACCCAGTACTTC.

This chain joins TRBV2 and TRBJ2-7; TRBD2 agrees at 10 bases. The V gene's germline CDR1 is SNHLY and CDR2 FYNNEI. The V and J ends lost 8 bases and 2 bases, in that order; junction bases with no gene match: 9. The CDR3 spans 15 residues. CDR3 DNA sequence: TGTGCCAGCCGGACGGGGGGGACTAGCGCCTACGAGCAGTACTTC. Residues: CASRTGGTSAYEQYF.

The chain has TRBV5-1 and TRBJ1-2, with 10 bases lining up with TRBD1. Per germline, CDR1 SGHRS and CDR2 YFSETQ. The CDR3 covers 15 residues. The V segment lost 4 bases and the J segment 0 bases; nucleotides outside the gene matches: 3. The DNA for the CDR3 is TGCGCCAGCAGCGCCGGACAGGGGGCTAACTATGGCTACACCTTC. It translates to CASSAGQGANYGYTF.

The J gene is TRBJ2-4, the V gene TRBV6-5; tentatively, D is TRBD2 (5 bases). CDR1 and CDR2 (germline): MNHEY, SVGAGI. This CDR3 is built from 14 residues. Trimming took off 6 bases at V and 0 bases at J, with 9 bases between the two ends. Written as DNA, the CDR3 is TGTGCCAGCAGGGACTCCCTAGCCAAAAACATTCAGTACTTC. As protein: CASRDSLAKNIQYF.

A few counts support this clone. The chain recombines TRBV30 with TRBJ1-1; D is perhaps TRBD1 (6 bases). The CDR3 has 13 residues. V was trimmed by 5 bases and J by 2 bases, leaving 12 bases between them. From germline, CDR1 is GTSNPN and CDR2 SVGIG (reference sequence). The CDR3 DNA reads TGTGCCTGGCGTGGGGACATCAACACTGAAGCTTTCTTT. Its translation: CAWRGDINTEAFF.

The chain links TRBV9 to TRBJ1-2; perhaps TRBD1 as D (5 bases). V lost 0 bases, J lost 3 bases, and 9 bases lay in between. CDR3 size: 14 residues. The germline V gene has CDR1 SGDLS and CDR2 YYNGEE. CDR3 region: CASSVARQHYGYTF. The CDR3 bases are TGTGCCAGCAGCGTAGCGAGACAGCACTATGGCTACACCTTC.

V and J are TRBV15 and TRBJ1-2; the match to TRBD1 covers 9 bases. Germline trimming cut 1 base from V and 4 bases from J; bases unmatched to any gene: 4. Germline V gene sequence: CDR1 LNHNV, CDR2 YYDKDF (reference sequence). There are 15 residues in the CDR3. This CDR3 reads CATSRATGGLYGYTF. Here the CDR3 DNA reads TGTGCCACCAGCAGAGCTACAGGGGGCCTCTATGGCTACACCTTC.

CDR3 sequence reads: CASSDSPSNQPQHF. The CDR3 coding sequence is TGCGCCAGCTCTGACAGTCCGAGCAATCAGCCCCAGCATTTT. The gene calls are TRBV4-1 and TRBJ1-5; D might be TRBD1 (5 bases). Trimming left V 8 bases short and J 1 base short, with 12 bases between. This CDR3 has 14 residues. Germline assignment: CDR1 MGHRA and CDR2 YSYEKL.

V is TRBV28 and J is TRBJ1-1; D may be TRBD1 (6 bases). The germline CDR1 and CDR2 sequences are MDHEN and SYDVKM. V dropped 3 bases and J dropped 5 bases, with 16 bases sitting between them. The CDR3 totals 15 residues. CDR3 sequence reads: CASSLGAAGGTEAFF. The CDR3 nucleotides are TGTGCCAGCAGTTTGGGGGCTGCTGGTGGGACTGAAGCTTTCTTT. Using reference TRBV28 and TRBJ1-1 for the parts outside the CDR3, the full variable domain is DVKVTQSSRYLVKRTGEKVFLECVQDMDHENMFWYRQDPGLGLRLIYFSYDVKMKEKGDIPEGYSVSREKKERFSLILESASTNQTSMYLCASSLGAAGGTEAFFGQGTRLTVV.

The chain employs TRBV18 and TRBJ1-5; possible D gene TRBD1, 5 bases. The CDR3 sequence is 15 residues long. Looked up from germline, CDR1 is KGHSH and CDR2 is LQKENI. V lost 1 base and J 6 bases, leaving 13 bases between the germline ends. CDR3 sequence: CASSPQEGFGQPQHF. CDR3 nucleotides: TGTGCCAGCTCACCACAGGAGGGGTTCGGTCAGCCCCAGCATTTT.

The chain is built from TRBV12-3 or TRBV12-4 and TRBJ2-2, with D possibly matching TRBD2 (5 bases). Trimming took 5 bases from V and 1 from J, leaving 5 bases between them. There are 13 residues in the CDR3. The CDR3 here is CASSRGNTGELFF. CDR3 sequence (DNA): TGTGCCAGCAGTCGGGGGAACACCGGGGAGCTGTTTTTT.

The chain joins TRBV13 to TRBJ2-7; D is possibly TRBD1 (8 bases). There are 15 residues in the CDR3. Looked up from germline, CDR1 is PRHDT and CDR2 is FYEKMQ (reference sequence). Trimming shortened V by 5 bases and J by 5 bases, and 19 bases separated the two germline ends. The CDR3 reads CASSPGGQARDEQYF. CDR3 nucleotide sequence: TGTGCCAGCAGCCCGGGGGGACAGGCCAGGGACGAGCAGTACTTC. The variable domain in full, with the rest retrieved from reference TRBV13 and TRBJ2-7, is AAGVIQSPRHLIKEKRETATLKCYPIPRHDTVYWYQQGPGQDPQFLISFYEKMQSDKGSIPDRFSAQQFSDYHSELNMSSLELGDSALYFCASSPGGQARDEQYFGPGTRLTVT.